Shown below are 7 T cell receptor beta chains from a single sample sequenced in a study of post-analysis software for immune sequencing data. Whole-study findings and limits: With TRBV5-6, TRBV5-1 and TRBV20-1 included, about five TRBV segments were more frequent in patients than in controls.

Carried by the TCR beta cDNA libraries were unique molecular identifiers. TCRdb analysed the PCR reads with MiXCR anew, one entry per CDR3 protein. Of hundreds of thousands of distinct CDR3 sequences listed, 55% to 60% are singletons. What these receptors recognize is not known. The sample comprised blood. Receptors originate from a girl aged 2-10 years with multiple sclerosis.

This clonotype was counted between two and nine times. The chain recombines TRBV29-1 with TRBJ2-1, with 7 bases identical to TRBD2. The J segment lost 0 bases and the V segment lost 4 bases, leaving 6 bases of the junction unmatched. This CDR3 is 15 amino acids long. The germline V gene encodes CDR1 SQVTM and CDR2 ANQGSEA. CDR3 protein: CSVGGLAASYNEQFF. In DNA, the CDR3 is TGCAGCGTTGGAGGGCTAGCGGCCTCCTACAATGAGCAGTTCTTC.

The CDR3 DNA sequence: TGTGCCTGGAGTCGGTCGGGACAGTCCTATAATTCACCCCTCCACTTT. Translated: CAWSRSGQSYNSPLHF. The chain recombines TRBV30 with TRBJ1-6; 7 nucleotides align to TRBD1. V lost 2 bases, J lost 1 base, and 5 bases stayed unmatched. This CDR3 has 16 residues. Germline values: CDR1 GTSNPN, CDR2 SVGIG (reference sequence).

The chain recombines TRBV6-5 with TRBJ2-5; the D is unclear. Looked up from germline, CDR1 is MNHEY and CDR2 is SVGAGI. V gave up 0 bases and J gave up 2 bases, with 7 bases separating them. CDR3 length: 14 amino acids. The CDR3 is CASSYSRLQETQYF. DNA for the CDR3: TGTGCCAGCAGTTACTCGCGCTTGCAAGAGACCCAGTACTTC.

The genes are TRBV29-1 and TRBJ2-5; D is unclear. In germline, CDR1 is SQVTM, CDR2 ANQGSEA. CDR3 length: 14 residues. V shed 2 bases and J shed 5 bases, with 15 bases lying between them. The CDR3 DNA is TGCAGCGTTGAAAGATTCTCATCTGGGGAGACCCAGTACTTC. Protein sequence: CSVERFSSGETQYF. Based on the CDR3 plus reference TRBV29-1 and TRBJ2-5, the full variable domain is SAVISQKPSRDICQRGTSLTIQCQVDSQVTMMFWYRQQPGQSLTLIATANQGSEATYESGFVIDKFPISRPNLTFSTLTVSNMSPEDSSIYLCSVERFSSGETQYFGPGTRLLVL.

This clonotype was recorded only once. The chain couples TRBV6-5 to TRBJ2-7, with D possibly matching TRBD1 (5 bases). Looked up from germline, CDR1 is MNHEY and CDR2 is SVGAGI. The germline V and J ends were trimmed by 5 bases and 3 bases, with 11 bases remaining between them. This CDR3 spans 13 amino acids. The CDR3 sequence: CASSRGSNYEQYF. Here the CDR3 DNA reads TGTGCCAGCAGTAGGGGATCTAACTACGAGCAGTACTTC.

The chain's CDR3 is CASSQQGSTYEQYF. CDR3 nucleotides: TGTGCCAGCAGCCAACAGGGATCTACCTACGAGCAGTACTTC. The chain links TRBV6-6 to TRBJ2-7; D may be TRBD1 (6 bases). CDR1 and CDR2 from the germline V gene are MNHNY and SVGAGI (reference sequence). The ends were cut back, 6 bases at V and 2 bases at J, with 14 bases in the middle. This CDR3 is built from 14 residues.

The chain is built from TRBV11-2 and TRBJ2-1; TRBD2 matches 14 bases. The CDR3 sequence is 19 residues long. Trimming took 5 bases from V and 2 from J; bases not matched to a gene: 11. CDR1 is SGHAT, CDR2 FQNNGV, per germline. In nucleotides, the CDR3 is TGTGCCAGCAGCCCCAGGCCCGGACTAGCGGGAGGTACCTACAATGAGCAGTTCTTC. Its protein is CASSPRPGLAGGTYNEQFF.